These 9 T cell receptor beta chains came from one sample sequenced in a study of blood T cells in healthy people across ages. Primed by a sample-barcoded 5' primer and a J-beta primer mix, a second PCR proceeded for 7 to 11 cycles. TCRdb used MiXCR to reprocess the 5' RACE reads, holding one entry per CDR3 protein. The sample consists of fewer than 750,000 distinct CDR3 sequences, approximately 52% of them appearing once. Sequencing was done on a sample of blood. These receptors were taken from a woman over 75 in good health.

This chain joins TRBV12-3 or TRBV12-4 and TRBJ2-5; TRBD2 agrees at 8 bases. The CDR3 contains 13 residues. V lost 3 bases and J lost 13; bases outside the gene matches: 10. For the CDR3, the DNA is TGTGCCAGCAGTTTCGGGGGGGCTAGTCGAATGTACTTC. Translating gives CASSFGGASRMYF.

Of note for this clonotype: This may stem from a read error, because a much larger clone lies one nucleotide away. The CDR3 nucleotides read TGCGCCAGCAGCTTGGGGGCAGTGAGGGGCAATGAGCAGTTCTTC. It encodes CASSLGAVRGNEQFF. The chain links TRBV5-1 to TRBJ2-1; D is tentatively TRBD1 or TRBD2 (5 bases each). The germline CDR1 and CDR2 sequences are SGHRS and YFSETQ. V was pared by 0 bases and J by 6 bases, with 13 bases between. CDR3 length: 15 residues. Full variable domain (outside the CDR3, taken from reference TRBV5-1 and TRBJ2-1): KAGVTQTPRYLIKTRGQQVTLSCSPISGHRSVSWYQQTPGQGLQFLFEYFSETQRNKGNFPGRFSGRQFSNSRSEMNVSTLELGDSALYLCASSLGAVRGNEQFFGPGTRLTVL.

As for this clonotype: This sequence may be a read error, since a much larger clone differs from it by one base. The rearrangement links TRBV12-3 or TRBV12-4 to TRBJ2-7; tentative D call: TRBD1 (7 bases). This CDR3 has 15 amino acids. CDR3 protein: CASSLGRDRDYERYF. CDR3 bases: TGTGCCAGCAGTTTAGGGCGGGACAGAGACTACGAGCGGTACTTC.

The CDR3 nucleotides read TGTGCCACCAGTGATTCTCGACTCGGAGAGACCCAGTACTTC. Translation gives CATSDSRLGETQYF. The chain combines TRBV24-1 with TRBJ2-4; D not resolved. The J call may be faulty, since TRBJ2-5 better matches the DNA end. This CDR3 contains 14 residues. Germline CDR1 and CDR2: KGHDR and SFDVKD.

The V call is TRBV20-1, the J call TRBJ2-3, with 14 bases matching TRBD2. V was clipped by 3 bases and J by 5 bases; unmatched bases: 25. Germline CDR1 and CDR2: DFQATT and SNEGSKA (reference sequence). This CDR3 comprises 22 residues. CDR3 in amino acids: CSARGLAGASRFRFGALDTQYF. The DNA of the CDR3 is TGCAGTGCTAGGGGACTAGCGGGGGCCTCTAGATTTCGTTTCGGAGCCTTAGATACGCAGTATTTT.

This clonotype was counted many times. This rearrangement joins TRBV20-1 to TRBJ2-1; 13 bases are shared with TRBD2. From germline, CDR1 is DFQATT and CDR2 SNEGSKA (reference sequence). CDR3 length: 16 residues. V was pared by 3 bases and J by 5 bases, with 7 bases of the junction left unmatched. The CDR3 sequence is CSASRLAGGLNNEQFF. Written as DNA, the CDR3 is TGCAGTGCTAGCAGACTAGCGGGGGGCTTGAACAATGAGCAGTTCTTC.

Concerning this clonotype itself: The junction and the germline gene differ at one end; a read error may be behind it. The chain has TRBV20-1 and TRBJ2-5, with D possibly called TRBD1 or TRBD2 (5 bases each). The tail of the sequence fits TRBJ2-4 better, so the J call may be wrong. The CDR3 spans 12 residues. Germline assignment: CDR1 DFQATT and CDR2 SNEGSKA (reference sequence). The CDR3 DNA reads TGTAGTGCAGGGAGTGCCAAAAACATTCAGTACTTC. Amino acids: CSAGSAKNIQYF.

This clonotype was counted ten times or more. J is TRBJ1-5 and V is TRBV6-6; TRBD1 is a possible D gene (5 bases). V lost 7 bases and J lost 5, with 18 bases in between. The CDR3 is 15 residues long. Germline CDR1 reads MNHNY; CDR2 reads SVGAGI (reference sequence). The CDR3 region has the DNA TGTGCCAGCATTTTACGTCCGGGGGAGGATCAGCCCCAGCATTTT. This gives the protein CASILRPGEDQPQHF.

This clonotype has at least ten counts. The chain combines TRBV9 with TRBJ2-1; D remains unclear. Germline V gene data show CDR1 as SGDLS and CDR2 as YYNGEE. CDR3 length equals 16 residues. Between the trimmed V and J ends, which lost 0 bases and 2 bases, there was a span of 12 bases. This chain's CDR3 is CASSVVRPRTYNEQFF. The DNA of the CDR3 is TGTGCCAGCAGCGTAGTTCGCCCGCGAACCTACAATGAGCAGTTCTTC.